This TCR beta chain was identified during a study of shared clonotypes between healthy human individuals. Study as a whole: Plates per donor: three CD4 naive, three CD4 memory, two CD8 naive, one CD8 memory. Study observations and caveats: The donor pool, a small one, limited the genetic and exposure-history diversity represented. Although depth was large, rarefaction showed that sequencing of the sorted subsets was incomplete.

Notes on this clone: The antigen is unknown. The sample carries other DNA sequences with the same CDR3.

V was cut by 6 bases and J by 0 bases, with 12 bases left in between. Germline CDR1 SQVTM, CDR2 ANQGSEA. The CDR3 consists of 14 residues. Produced via immunoSEQ multiplex PCR; TCRdb's table is partial and in-frame only. The sample holds roughly 2.2 million clones, 93% seen once. This receptor was taken from a man younger than 35 in good health. Some clones in this sample may be carry-over from other donors' samples. The sample was naive CD4+ T cells from PBMCs. Subset: CD45RA+ positively selected. The J gene is TRBJ2-4, the V gene TRBV29-1; D is possibly TRBD2 (6 bases). CDR3 amino acids: CSVGGVLAKNIQYF. CDR3 nucleotide sequence: TGCAGCGTGGGGGGTGTATTAGCCAAAAACATTCAGTACTTC. The complete variable domain, with remaining parts taken from reference TRBV29-1 and TRBJ2-4, reads SAVISQKPSRDICQRGTSLTIQCQVDSQVTMMFWYRQQPGQSLTLIATANQGSEATYESGFVIDKFPISRPNLTFSTLTVSNMSPEDSSIYLCSVGGVLAKNIQYFGAGTRLSVL.